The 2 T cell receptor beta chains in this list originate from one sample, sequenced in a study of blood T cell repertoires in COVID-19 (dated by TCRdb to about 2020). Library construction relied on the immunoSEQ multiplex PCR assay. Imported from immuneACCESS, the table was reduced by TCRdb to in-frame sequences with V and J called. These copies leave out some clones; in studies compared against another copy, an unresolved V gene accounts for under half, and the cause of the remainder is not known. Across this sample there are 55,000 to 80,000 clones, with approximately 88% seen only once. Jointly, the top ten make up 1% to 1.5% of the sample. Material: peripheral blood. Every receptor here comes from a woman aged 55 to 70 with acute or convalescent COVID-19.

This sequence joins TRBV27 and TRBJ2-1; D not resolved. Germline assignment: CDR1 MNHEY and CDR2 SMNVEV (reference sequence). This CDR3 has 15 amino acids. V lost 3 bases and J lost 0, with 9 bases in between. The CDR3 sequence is CASSLRGSSYNEQFF. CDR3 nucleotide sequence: TGTGCCAGCAGTTTGCGAGGTAGCTCCTACAATGAGCAGTTCTTC.

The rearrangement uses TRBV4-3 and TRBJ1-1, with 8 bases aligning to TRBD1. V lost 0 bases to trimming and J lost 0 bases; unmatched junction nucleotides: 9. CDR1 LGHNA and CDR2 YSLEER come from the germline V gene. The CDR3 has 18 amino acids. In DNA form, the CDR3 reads TGCGCCAGCAGCCAAGACCGCTCAGGGGGCAGCGTGAACACTGAAGCTTTCTTT. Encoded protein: CASSQDRSGGSVNTEAFF.